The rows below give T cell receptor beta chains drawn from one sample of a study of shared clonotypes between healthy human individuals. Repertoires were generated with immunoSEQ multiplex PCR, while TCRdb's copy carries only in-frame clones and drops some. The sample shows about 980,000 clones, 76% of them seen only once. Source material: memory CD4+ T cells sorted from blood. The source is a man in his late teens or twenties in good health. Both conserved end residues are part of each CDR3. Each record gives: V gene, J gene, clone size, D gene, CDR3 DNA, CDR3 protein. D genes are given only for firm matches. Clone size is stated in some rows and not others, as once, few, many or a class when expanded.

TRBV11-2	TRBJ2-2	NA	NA	TGTGCCAGCAGCTTATCGGGGCACACCGGGGAGCTGTTTTTT	CASSLSGHTGELFF
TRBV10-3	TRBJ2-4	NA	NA	TGTGCCATCAGTGAGGGCTCCCTCAGGGATCTAGCCAAAAACATTCAGTACTTC	CAISEGSLRDLAKNIQYF
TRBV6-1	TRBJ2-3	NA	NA	TGTGCCAGCAGTGCCACGGACTTCACAGATACGCAGTATTTT	CASSATDFTDTQYF
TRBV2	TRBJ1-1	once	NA	TGTGCCAGCAGTAAAGACCTTAACACTGAAGCTTTCTTT	CASSKDLNTEAFF
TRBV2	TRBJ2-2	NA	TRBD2	TGTGCCAGCGGGGGGACTAGCGGGACCGGGGAGCTGTTTTTT	CASGGTSGTGELFF
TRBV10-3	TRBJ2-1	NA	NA	TGTGCCATCGCGGCGAGGGGGAATGAGCAGTTCTTC	CAIAARGNEQFF
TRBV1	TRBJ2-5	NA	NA	TGCACCAGCAGCCAACGACTAGCGGGGGGGATATGGACGGAGACCCAGTACTTC	CTSSQRLAGGIWTETQYF
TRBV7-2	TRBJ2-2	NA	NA	TGTGCCAGCAGCTTAATTCCGGGGGCCGGGGAGCTGTTTTTT	CASSLIPGAGELFF
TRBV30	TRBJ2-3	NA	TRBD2	TGTGCCCGGGGGGGCGGGAGCACAGATACGCAGTATTTT	CARGGGSTDTQYF
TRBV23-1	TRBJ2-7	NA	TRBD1	TGCGCCAGCAGTCAATCCGGGGACAGGGCCTCCTACGAGCAGTACTTC	CASSQSGDRASYEQYF
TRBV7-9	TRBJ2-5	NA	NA	TGTGCCAGCAGCTTAAGAGACTGGGGCTCCGAGACCCAGTACTTC	CASSLRDWGSETQYF
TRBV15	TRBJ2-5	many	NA	TGTGCCACCAGCAGAGATCAAGAGACCCAGTACTTC	CATSRDQETQYF
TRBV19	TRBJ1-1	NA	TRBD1	TGTGCCAGTAGTCCTGGACAGGCCATGAACACTGAAGCTTTCTTT	CASSPGQAMNTEAFF
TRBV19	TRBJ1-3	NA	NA	TGTGCCAGTAACTCGCAGGGTCGAGGAAACACCATATATTTT	CASNSQGRGNTIYF
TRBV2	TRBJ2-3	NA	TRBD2	TGTGCCAGCAGACCGACTAGCGGAGCCGCGACAGATACGCAGTATTTT	CASRPTSGAATDTQYF
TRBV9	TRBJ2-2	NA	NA	TGTGCCAGCAGCGTAGCGGGGAACACCGGGGAGCTGTTTTTT	CASSVAGNTGELFF
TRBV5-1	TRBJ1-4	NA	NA	TGCGCCAGCGGCCGGGACAAATATGAAAAACTGTTTTTT	CASGRDKYEKLFF
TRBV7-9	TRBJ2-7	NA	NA	TGTGCCAGCAGCAAGTCCGGGACTCCACCCTACGAGCAGTACTTC	CASSKSGTPPYEQYF
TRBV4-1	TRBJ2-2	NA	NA	TGCGCCAGCAGCCAAGATCCTTTTGCCGCGAACACCGGGGAGCTGTTTTTT	CASSQDPFAANTGELFF
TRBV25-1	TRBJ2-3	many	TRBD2	TGTGCCAGCAGTGACTGGACTAGCGGGAGAATCGATACGCAGTATTTT	CASSDWTSGRIDTQYF
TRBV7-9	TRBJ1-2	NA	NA	TGTGCCAGCAGCCCAGTGCTACAGGGATCCTATGGCTACACCTTC	CASSPVLQGSYGYTF
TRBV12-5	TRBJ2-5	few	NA	TGTGCTAGTGGTGTTTCGACCCAGTACTTC	CASGVSTQYF
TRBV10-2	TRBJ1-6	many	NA	TGCGCCAGCAGTAAAATAAAGGACATTCGGAATTCACCCCTCCACTTT	CASSKIKDIRNSPLHF
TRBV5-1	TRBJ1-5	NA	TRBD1	TGCGCCAGCAGCCTTACAGGGGGTAGCAATCAGCCCCAGCATTTT	CASSLTGGSNQPQHF
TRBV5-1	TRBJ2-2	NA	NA	TGCGCCAGCAGCTTGTCCCTCGGGAACACCGGGGAGCTGTTTTTT	CASSLSLGNTGELFF
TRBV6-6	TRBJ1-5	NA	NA	TGTGCCAGCAATCCGGGACTAAGCAATCAGCCCCAGCATTTT	CASNPGLSNQPQHF
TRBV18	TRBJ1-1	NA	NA	TGTGCCAGCTCACCACCGGAAGGGTTGGGCACTGAAGCTTTCTTT	CASSPPEGLGTEAFF
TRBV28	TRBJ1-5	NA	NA	TGTGCCAGCAGTTTATATCGGACGGCTAGCAATCAGCCCCAGCATTTT	CASSLYRTASNQPQHF
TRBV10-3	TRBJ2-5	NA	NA	TGTGCCATCAGTGAGTCGACTTTGGCCTTGGGTGAGCAGTACTTC	CAISESTLALGEQYF
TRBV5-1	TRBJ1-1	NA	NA	TGCGCCAGCATCGGGCAGGCGAGGACTGAAGCTTTCTTT	CASIGQARTEAFF
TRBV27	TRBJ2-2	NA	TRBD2	TGTGCCAGCAGTCTCGGGACTAGCAGTTCCGGGGAGCTGTTTTTT	CASSLGTSSSGELFF
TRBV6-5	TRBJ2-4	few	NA	TGTGCCAGCAGACGAGCCGGGACGAACATTCAGTACTTC	CASRRAGTNIQYF
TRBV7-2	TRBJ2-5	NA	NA	TGTGCCAGCAGCACCCGGACAGTTACGACCCAGTACTTC	CASSTRTVTTQYF
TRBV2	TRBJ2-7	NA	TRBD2	TGTGCCAGCAGATATAGCGGGAGCCTATACGAGCAGTACTTC	CASRYSGSLYEQYF
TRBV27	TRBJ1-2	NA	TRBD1	TGTGCCAGCAGTTTACAGTCGGGACAGGGGCTTGGCTACACCTTC	CASSLQSGQGLGYTF
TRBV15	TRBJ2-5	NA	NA	TGTGCCACCAGCAGAGATCGACAGGTCCAAGAGACCCAGTACTTC	CATSRDRQVQETQYF
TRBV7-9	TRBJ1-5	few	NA	TGTGCCAGCAGCTTCGGAGCTCAGCCCCAGCATTTT	CASSFGAQPQHF
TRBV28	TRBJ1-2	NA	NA	TGTGCCAGCAGTTTAGACGGCCACTATGGCTACACCTTC	CASSLDGHYGYTF
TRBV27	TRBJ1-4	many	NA	TGTGCCAGCGGCCGGACAGCAACTAATGAAAAACTGTTTTTT	CASGRTATNEKLFF